A single sample gave rise to the 13 T cell receptor beta chains below, sequenced in a study of cytomegalovirus exposure and HLA in healthy donors. Measured with immunoSEQ multiplex PCR; TCRdb has only the in-frame clones, and not every one. The sample contains some 110,000 clones, 88% of which appear only once. Sequencing input: PBMCs. These receptors were taken from a woman under 30 in good health and CMV-seropositive.

V is TRBV6-1 and J is TRBJ2-2; 7 bases map to TRBD1. CDR1 is MNHNS and CDR2 is SASEGT in the germline V gene. Trimming at V came to 4 bases and at J to 3 bases, leaving 8 bases not matched to a gene. This CDR3 region has 16 residues. As DNA, the CDR3 is TGTGCCAGCAGTGGAGGGGGACAGCCTTACACCGGGGAGCTGTTTTTT. Encoded protein: CASSGGGQPYTGELFF.

The sample holds one count of this clone. The chain employs TRBV10-2 and TRBJ2-5; 7 positions match TRBD1. The germline V gene has CDR1 WSHSY and CDR2 SAAADI. The CDR3 runs to 14 residues. The trim removed 3 bases at V and 4 bases at J, leaving 5 bases unmatched. DNA of the CDR3: TGCGCCAGCAGTGAAGGACAGGCAACAGAGACCCAGTACTTC. The encoded protein is CASSEGQATETQYF.

The chain employs TRBV4-3 and TRBJ2-3; TRBD1 matches at 8 bases. The CDR3 totals 16 residues. V was pared by 2 bases and J by 4 bases, with 8 bases of the junction left unmatched. CDR1 and CDR2 from the germline V gene are LGHNA and YSLEER. The CDR3 loop reads CASSQQTGTGADTQYF. The CDR3 bases are TGCGCCAGCAGCCAACAGACAGGGACAGGCGCAGATACGCAGTATTTT.

The rearrangement uses TRBV7-9 and TRBJ1-2; 9 nucleotides align to TRBD1. V was pared by 4 bases and J by 8 bases, with 5 bases of the junction left unmatched. The CDR3 extends over 13 amino acids. CDR1 is SEHNR and CDR2 is FQNEAQ in the germline V gene (reference sequence). In DNA form, the CDR3 reads TGTGCCAGCAGCTACGGGACAGGGCAAGGCTACACCTTC. It specifies CASSYGTGQGYTF.

V is TRBV6-1 and J is TRBJ2-3, with 10 bases matching TRBD1. The CDR3 sequence is 16 residues long. Looked up from germline, CDR1 is MNHNS and CDR2 is SASEGT. The V segment lost 3 bases and the J segment 0 bases; nucleotides outside the gene matches: 3. The CDR3 is CASSERQGASTDTQYF. The CDR3 DNA reads TGTGCCAGCAGTGAGAGACAGGGGGCTAGCACAGATACGCAGTATTTT.

V and J are TRBV19 and TRBJ2-3, with D maybe TRBD1 (5 bases). V lost 5 bases to trimming and J lost 4 bases, with 13 bases between them. Germline CDR1 LNHDA, CDR2 SQIVND (reference sequence). The CDR3 has 14 residues. DNA for the CDR3: TGTGCCAGTAGTGAGGCAGGGATCGCAGATACGCAGTATTTT. Protein product: CASSEAGIADTQYF.

This clone was counted once. The chain combines TRBV7-2 with TRBJ1-5; 8 bases are shared with TRBD1. This CDR3 has 16 residues. The V and J ends lost 5 bases and 3 bases, in that order; junction bases with no gene match: 9. The germline CDR1 and CDR2 sequences are SGHTA and FQGNSA. CDR3 DNA: TGTGCCAGCAGCCCCGGACAGGGCGAGATCAATCAGCCCCAGCATTTT. Protein: CASSPGQGEINQPQHF.

J is TRBJ2-1 and V is TRBV7-9; 14 nucleotides line up with TRBD2. CDR1 and CDR2 (germline): SEHNR, FQNEAQ (reference sequence). Trimming at V came to 5 bases and at J to 10 bases, leaving 10 bases not matched to a gene. The CDR3 totals 16 residues. This CDR3 is CASSAPGLAGVGEQFF. In DNA, the CDR3 is TGTGCCAGCAGCGCCCCGGGACTAGCGGGGGTAGGGGAGCAGTTCTTC.

V and J are TRBV2 and TRBJ2-1, with TRBD2 matching 9 bases. The trim removed 8 bases at V and 9 bases at J, leaving 8 bases unmatched. This CDR3 is built from 13 residues. Germline CDR1 reads SNHLY; CDR2 reads FYNNEI. CDR3 nucleotide sequence: TGTGCCAGCGGGACTAGCCCCCCGGCTGAGCAGTTCTTC. Translated: CASGTSPPAEQFF.

The chain recombines TRBV27 with TRBJ2-7, with TRBD1 matching 11 bases. The CDR3 spans 14 residues. The germline V gene encodes CDR1 MNHEY and CDR2 SMNVEV (reference sequence). With V trimmed by 5 bases and J by 3 bases, 3 bases remained unmatched. The CDR3 reads CASSPGTGGYEQYV. The CDR3 DNA is TGTGCCAGCAGTCCCGGGACAGGGGGCTACGAGCAGTACGTC.

The chain carries TRBV5-1 and TRBJ1-2; 7 bases are shared with TRBD1. Trimming at V came to 4 bases and at J to 0 bases, leaving 6 bases not matched to a gene. The CDR3 contains 15 residues. Germline V gives CDR1 SGHRS, CDR2 YFSETQ. The CDR3 sequence: CASSPRDSPNYGYTF. CDR3 DNA: TGCGCCAGCAGCCCAAGGGACAGTCCTAACTATGGCTACACCTTC.

This clone was detected only once. The V call is TRBV13, the J call TRBJ1-3, with D unresolved. Germline V CDR1 and CDR2: PRHDT, FYEKMQ (reference sequence). The V and J ends lost 2 bases and 3 bases respectively, with 5 bases between them. The CDR3 runs 13 residues. CDR3 nucleotide sequence: TGTGCCAGCAGCTTACAGAATGGAAACACCATATATTTT. Translating gives CASSLQNGNTIYF.

The V gene is TRBV2, the J gene TRBJ1-3, with a tentative D call TRBD1 (5 bases). Germline values: CDR1 SNHLY, CDR2 FYNNEI. The CDR3 loop spans 15 amino acids. V was trimmed by 5 bases and J by 0 bases, leaving 11 bases between them. The CDR3 nucleotides are TGTGCCAGCAGTCTTCGGGGGGTCTCTGGAAACACCATATATTTT. Translating gives CASSLRGVSGNTIYF.